Only a few counts were recorded for the clone carrying this T cell receptor (beta chain). The target antigen is unknown. With 0 bases removed from V and 3 bases from J, the gap between germline ends came to 5 bases. CDR3 length: 13 amino acids. CDR1 is MGHRA and CDR2 is YSYEKL in the germline V gene. Primed by a sample-barcoded 5' primer and a J-beta primer mix, a second PCR proceeded for 7 to 11 cycles. With 12 random nucleotides, a template-switch adaptor tagged each individual cDNA molecule. TCRdb fed the 5' RACE reads into MiXCR, producing one record per CDR3 protein. The data hold 660,000 or so distinct CDR3 sequences, with roughly three fifths observed a single time. The data are from a study of blood T cells in healthy people across ages. The donors, healthy Caucasians from Russia, were aged roughly 6 to 90. Study observations and caveats: Without sorted subsets, naive and antigen-experienced compartments could not be conclusively compared.

The chain has TRBV4-1 and TRBJ1-1; D remains ambiguous. The receptor comes from a man aged 55 to 70 in good health. The sequencing sample was made of blood. CDR3 protein: CASSQELYTEAFF. The CDR3 DNA sequence: TGCGCCAGCAGCCAAGAACTATACACTGAAGCTTTCTTT.